What follows are 28 T cell receptor beta chains derived from one specimen sequenced in a study of healthy donors' naive CD4 and CD8 T cells. Starting from 450 to 550 ng of total RNA, TCR libraries were made with linear amplification. MiXCR, applied by TCRdb to the reads, yields one record per CDR3 protein. The sample yields approximately 180,000 distinct CDR3 sequences, over 60% seen once. Sequences were obtained from naive CD4+ and CD8+ T cells sorted from blood, pooled from several donors. These receptors all stem from a pool of human donors in good health; the sample pools cells from several healthy donors.

The chain combines TRBV29-1 with TRBJ2-3; 16 bases match TRBD2. Germline CDR1 reads SQVTM; CDR2 reads ANQGSEA. J was trimmed by 1 base and V by 6 bases; bases with no gene match: 4. The CDR3 is 16 residues long. CDR3 coding DNA: TGCAGCGTGGGGGGACTAGCGGGAGGGCGCACAGATACGCAGTATTTT. Translation gives CSVGGLAGGRTDTQYF.

The genes are TRBV6-1 and TRBJ2-3; 8 bases align to TRBD2. The germline V gene encodes CDR1 MNHNS and CDR2 SASEGT. V lost 2 bases, J lost 5 bases, and 9 bases stayed unmatched. The CDR3 has 16 amino acids. Here the CDR3 reads CASSEPLAGLKDTQYF. The CDR3 DNA follows: TGTGCCAGCAGTGAACCTTTAGCGGGGCTTAAAGATACGCAGTATTTT.

Only one count was recorded for this clonotype. The genes are TRBV7-8 and TRBJ2-7, with TRBD1 matching 9 bases. CDR3 length: 15 amino acids. J gave up 2 bases and V 3 bases, and 5 bases lay outside the gene matches. CDR1 is SGHVS, CDR2 FQNEAQ, per germline. Here the CDR3 reads CASSFRTGDPYEQYF. CDR3 bases: TGTGCCAGCAGCTTTAGGACAGGGGATCCCTACGAGCAGTACTTC.

The V call is TRBV6-5, the J call TRBJ2-3; D is undetermined. Germline lookup yields CDR1 MNHEY and CDR2 SVGAGI. The CDR3 spans 14 residues. V was cut by 0 bases and J by 5 bases, with 9 bases left in between. The CDR3 sequence: CASSYSAIQDTQYF. The CDR3 DNA sequence: TGTGCCAGCAGTTACTCGGCCATACAAGATACGCAGTATTTT.

The V gene is TRBV19, the J gene TRBJ2-1, with 9 bases identical to TRBD1. Germline V gives CDR1 LNHDA, CDR2 SQIVND (reference sequence). The CDR3 covers 14 residues. Losses at the gene ends were 4 bases for V and 5 bases for J; bases not matched to a gene: 3. In nucleotides, the CDR3 is TGTGCCAGTAGTAGACGGACAGGGGACAATGAGCAGTTCTTC. Translated, it gives CASSRRTGDNEQFF.

This chain links TRBV5-1 with TRBJ2-1; TRBD2 matches at 7 bases. Trimming at V came to 5 bases and at J to 9 bases, leaving 8 bases not matched to a gene. Germline V lookup: CDR1 SGHRS, CDR2 YFSETQ. The CDR3 loop spans 13 amino acids. The DNA of the CDR3 is TGCGCCAGCAGTCGGCGGGAGTCGAGTGAGCAGTTCTTC. As protein: CASSRRESSEQFF.

This clonotype was counted a single time. The rearrangement uses TRBV2 and TRBJ2-2; D is perhaps TRBD1 (5 bases). Germline V gives CDR1 SNHLY, CDR2 FYNNEI. V was cut by 0 bases and J by 9 bases, with 11 bases left in between. CDR3 size: 14 residues. CDR3 in amino acids: CASSEAPQGRELFF. CDR3 nucleotide sequence: TGTGCCAGCAGTGAAGCGCCTCAGGGTCGGGAGCTGTTTTTT.

The chain combines TRBV2 with TRBJ2-1; TRBD2 matches 14 bases. Germline trimming cut 7 bases from V and 7 bases from J; bases unmatched to any gene: 3. The CDR3 sequence is 14 residues long. Germline-derived CDR1 and CDR2 are SNHLY and FYNNEI. The CDR3 DNA reads TGTGCCAGCAAGGGGACTAGCGGGAGTAATGAGCAGTTCTTC. It codes for CASKGTSGSNEQFF.

The chain combines TRBV18 with TRBJ2-5, with D perhaps assigned TRBD1 or TRBD2 (5 bases each). V was shortened by 10 bases and J by 1 base, with 13 bases between the two germline ends. The length of the CDR3 is 13 residues. Germline CDR1 is KGHSH and CDR2 is LQKENI. The CDR3 loop is CATQGRTQETQYF. The DNA for the CDR3 is TGTGCCACCCAGGGACGGACCCAAGAGACCCAGTACTTC.

The chain employs TRBV29-1 and TRBJ2-2; D unclear. The CDR3 has 14 amino acids. From germline, CDR1 is SQVTM and CDR2 ANQGSEA. V was clipped by 4 bases and J by 0 bases, with 9 bases between them. In DNA, the CDR3 is TGCAGCGTTGGGTCCAGAGCGAACACCGGGGAGCTGTTTTTT. Its translation is CSVGSRANTGELFF.

The chain is built from TRBV6-1 and TRBJ2-7, with D possibly matching TRBD2 (5 bases). The CDR3 spans 15 residues. Per the germline V gene, CDR1 is MNHNS and CDR2 is SASEGT. V dropped 5 bases and J dropped 0 bases, with 14 bases sitting between them. CDR3 amino acids: CASSYVQDFSYEQYF. Written as DNA, the CDR3 is TGTGCCAGCAGTTACGTGCAGGACTTCTCCTACGAGCAGTACTTC.

This chain links TRBV29-1 with TRBJ1-1, with 7 bases fitting TRBD1. Trimming removed 5 bases from V and 5 bases from J; junction bases left unmatched: 11. Germline CDR1 is SQVTM and CDR2 is ANQGSEA. This CDR3 is built from 14 residues. CDR3 residues: CSVTGRQGRTEAFF. The CDR3 DNA follows: TGCAGCGTTACAGGACGACAGGGCAGGACTGAAGCTTTCTTT. The whole variable domain, remainder taken from reference TRBV29-1 and TRBJ1-1, is SAVISQKPSRDICQRGTSLTIQCQVDSQVTMMFWYRQQPGQSLTLIATANQGSEATYESGFVIDKFPISRPNLTFSTLTVSNMSPEDSSIYLCSVTGRQGRTEAFFGQGTRLTVV.

This clonotype has only a few counts. The chain uses TRBV5-4 and TRBJ2-2; D gene ambiguous. V lost 0 bases and J 1 base, leaving 4 bases between the germline ends. From germline, CDR1 is SGHNT and CDR2 YYREEE (reference sequence). The length of the CDR3 is 14 residues. The CDR3: CASSLGQNTGELFF. In nucleotides, the CDR3 is TGTGCCAGCAGCTTGGGTCAGAACACCGGGGAGCTGTTTTTT.

The table lists this clonotype with a few counts. The rearrangement uses TRBV20-1 and TRBJ2-7; 8 nucleotides agree with TRBD1. V shed 0 bases and J 2 bases; nucleotides not matched to a gene: 12. The CDR3 has 17 residues. Germline V CDR1 and CDR2: DFQATT, SNEGSKA (reference sequence). The CDR3 loop reads CSARDYFGAGGTYEQYF. Here the CDR3 DNA reads TGCAGTGCTAGAGACTATTTCGGGGCAGGGGGCACCTACGAGCAGTACTTC.

In its sample, this clonotype was seen a few times. The chain links TRBV5-4 to TRBJ2-5, with D possibly being TRBD2 (5 bases). The CDR3 spans 13 residues. Germline CDR1 SGHNT, CDR2 YYREEE (reference sequence). V was trimmed by 0 bases and J by 5 bases, leaving 8 bases between them. Here the CDR3 reads CASSLGTGETQYF. The DNA for the CDR3 is TGTGCCAGCAGCTTGGGTACGGGGGAGACCCAGTACTTC. The full variable domain, with the rest looked up from reference TRBV5-4 and TRBJ2-5, is ETGVTQSPTHLIKTRGQQVTLRCSSQSGHNTVSWYQQALGQGPQFIFQYYREEENGRGNFPPRFSGLQFPNYSSELNVNALELDDSALYLCASSLGTGETQYFGPGTRLLVL.

This clonotype was detected a few times. The chain is built from TRBV30 and TRBJ2-3; 7 nucleotides align to TRBD2. CDR1 is GTSNPN and CDR2 is SVGIG in the germline V gene (reference sequence). With V trimmed by 0 bases and J by 6 bases, 6 bases remained unmatched. CDR3 size: 14 residues. CDR3 protein: CAWSVGLAVDTQYF. In nucleotides, the CDR3 is TGTGCCTGGAGTGTAGGTCTAGCGGTCGATACGCAGTATTTT. Full variable domain (outside the CDR3, taken from reference TRBV30 and TRBJ2-3): SQTIHQWPATLVQPVGSPLSLECTVEGTSNPNLYWYRQAAGRGLQLLFYSVGIGQISSEVPQNLSASRPQDRQFILSSKKLLLSDSGFYLCAWSVGLAVDTQYFGPGTRLTVL.

This clonotype has only a few counts. The V call is TRBV6-1, the J call TRBJ2-7; D uncertain. The CDR3 length is 14 residues. V lost 1 base, J lost 1 base, and 8 bases lay in between. CDR1 MNHNS and CDR2 SASEGT come from the germline V gene. The CDR3 DNA follows: TGTGCCAGCAGTGAAGTGGGCCTTTCCTACGAGCAGTACTTC. It codes for CASSEVGLSYEQYF.

The chain couples TRBV29-1 to TRBJ1-1; D perhaps matches TRBD1 (6 bases). Germline V CDR1 and CDR2: SQVTM, ANQGSEA. The CDR3 has 12 residues. Trimming took off 7 bases at V and 4 bases at J, with 13 bases between the two ends. DNA of the CDR3: TGCAGCGCCTGGACAGAGCGCACTGAAGCTTTCTTT. Translation gives CSAWTERTEAFF.

The rearrangement links TRBV6-5 to TRBJ1-2, with TRBD1 identical over 7 bases. J was trimmed by 4 bases and V by 5 bases; bases with no gene match: 13. Germline CDR1 MNHEY, CDR2 SVGAGI. The CDR3 loop spans 16 amino acids. The CDR3 here is CASSPLDRRGTYGYTF. CDR3 nucleotide sequence: TGTGCCAGCAGTCCCCTGGACAGGAGGGGAACCTATGGCTACACCTTC.

This clonotype occurred a few times. The genes are TRBV18 and TRBJ2-7; D possibly matches TRBD1 or TRBD2 (5 bases each). CDR1 and CDR2 from the germline V gene are KGHSH and LQKENI. V lost 6 bases to trimming and J lost 0 bases, with 18 bases between them. The CDR3 has 16 residues. CDR3 sequence: CASSGGTEYFSYEQYF. Written as DNA, the CDR3 is TGTGCCAGCTCGGGTGGGACCGAATACTTCTCCTACGAGCAGTACTTC.

The chain joins TRBV6-5 to TRBJ2-7; 7 nucleotides align to TRBD1. Germline assignment: CDR1 MNHEY and CDR2 SVGAGI. The CDR3 has 16 residues. V shed 4 bases and J 3 bases; nucleotides not matched to a gene: 12. CDR3 nucleotide sequence: TGTGCCAGCAGTTTTGGGACAGCCGATAACGGCTACGAGCAGTACTTC. Amino acid sequence: CASSFGTADNGYEQYF.

V gene TRBV29-1 combines with J gene TRBJ2-1; the D gene is possibly TRBD2 (5 bases). Trimming took 7 bases from V and 5 from J, leaving 15 bases between them. The CDR3 is made up of 13 amino acids. Looked up from germline, CDR1 is SQVTM and CDR2 is ANQGSEA. The CDR3 protein is CSGSSAGNNEQFF. CDR3 DNA sequence: TGCAGCGGAAGTAGCGCGGGTAACAATGAGCAGTTCTTC.

J is TRBJ2-7 and V is TRBV12-3 or TRBV12-4, with 9 bases that match TRBD2. V shed 7 bases, J shed 5 bases, and the junction held 12 bases outside the gene matches. The CDR3 loop spans 15 amino acids. The CDR3 nucleotides are TGTGCCAGCAACGCCCGCGGGAGGGGGCCCAACGAGCAGTACTTC. It is translated as CASNARGRGPNEQYF.

The V gene is TRBV7-8, the J gene TRBJ2-6, with D uncertain. V shed 5 bases and J shed 1 base, with 6 bases lying between them. This CDR3 is 14 amino acids long. Looked up from germline, CDR1 is SGHVS and CDR2 is FQNEAQ. This chain's CDR3 is CASSGISGANVLTF. The CDR3 DNA reads as TGTGCCAGCAGCGGGATTTCTGGGGCCAACGTCCTGACTTTC.

The chain recombines TRBV29-1 with TRBJ1-2; D not resolved. The germline V gene encodes CDR1 SQVTM and CDR2 ANQGSEA. CDR3 length: 11 amino acids. V was pared by 2 bases and J by 6 bases, with 7 bases between. The CDR3 reads CSVETWNGYTF. The CDR3 DNA is TGCAGCGTTGAAACCTGGAATGGCTACACCTTC.

V and J are TRBV11-2 and TRBJ2-7; the D is unclear. The ends were cut back, 5 bases at V and 6 bases at J, with 8 bases in the middle. The CDR3 is 11 residues long. Germline V gene data show CDR1 as SGHAT and CDR2 as FQNNGV. CDR3: CASSNYLEQYF. The CDR3 region has the DNA TGTGCCAGCAGCAACTACCTCGAGCAGTACTTC.

V is TRBV29-1 and J is TRBJ2-7, with 7 bases fitting TRBD1. The CDR3 extends over 11 amino acids. Germline V gene data show CDR1 as SQVTM and CDR2 as ANQGSEA. Germline trimming cut 7 bases from V and 7 bases from J; bases unmatched to any gene: 7. CDR3 residues: CSATTGWEQYF. The CDR3 DNA reads TGCAGCGCCACGACAGGGTGGGAGCAGTACTTC.

This clonotype appeared a single time. V is TRBV2 and J is TRBJ2-7, with TRBD2 identical over 8 bases. In germline, CDR1 is SNHLY, CDR2 FYNNEI. V was pared by 4 bases and J by 3 bases, with 2 bases of the junction left unmatched. The CDR3 spans 13 residues. DNA of the CDR3: TGTGCCAGCAGTGTTCTAGCGGGCTACGAGCAGTACTTC. Protein sequence: CASSVLAGYEQYF.